The 15 T cell receptor beta chains below come from one sample, sequenced in a study of T cells in Graves' hyperthyroidism and ophthalmopathy. Amplified TCR beta CDR3 regions derived from RNA transcripts. The study used the HTBI primer set for a first-round RT-PCR of the TCR CDR3. TCRdb reanalysed the multiplex PCR reads using MiXCR and keeps one entry per CDR3 protein. There are under 500,000 distinct CDR3 sequences in the sample; over 12% occur only once, and approximately 29% lies in the top ten. The sequencing sample was made of blood. These receptors were obtained from a middle-aged man with Graves' ophthalmopathy.

In the case of this clonotype: One junction end disagrees with the germline gene, perhaps due to a read error. This chain joins TRBV18 and TRBJ2-2; D unresolved. Germline CDR1 and CDR2: KGHSH and LQKENI. The CDR3 consists of 15 residues. The CDR3 DNA is TGTGCCAGCCCACCACCAGGTTGGAACACCGGGGAGCTGTTTTTT. Translated: CASPPPGWNTGELFF.

This clonotype appeared many times. This chain connects TRBV5-1 to TRBJ2-7; weak D call: TRBD2 (6 bases). This CDR3 spans 16 amino acids. Per the germline V gene, CDR1 is SGHRS and CDR2 is YFSETQ. Trimming left V 3 bases short and J 0 bases short, with 16 bases between. The CDR3 here is CASSSGLLESSYEQYF. In nucleotides, the CDR3 is TGCGCCAGCAGCTCGGGACTTCTCGAAAGCTCCTACGAGCAGTACTTC. The variable domain in full, with the rest retrieved from reference TRBV5-1 and TRBJ2-7, is KAGVTQTPRYLIKTRGQQVTLSCSPISGHRSVSWYQQTPGQGLQFLFEYFSETQRNKGNFPGRFSGRQFSNSRSEMNVSTLELGDSALYLCASSSGLLESSYEQYFGPGTRLTVT.

This chain joins TRBV6-1 and TRBJ2-3, with 13 bases identical to TRBD2. Trimming took 4 bases from V and 5 from J; bases not matched to a gene: 3. Germline-derived CDR1 and CDR2 are MNHNS and SASEGT. This CDR3 region has 15 residues. The CDR3: CASSGTSGSVDTQYF. CDR3 coding DNA: TGTGCCAGCAGTGGGACTAGCGGGAGTGTAGATACGCAGTATTTT.

J is TRBJ2-1 and V is TRBV12-3 or TRBV12-4; D perhaps matches TRBD2 (6 bases). V lost 7 bases and J 4 bases, leaving 14 bases between the germline ends. The CDR3 runs 14 residues. The CDR3, as DNA: TGTGCCAGCACAATTAGCGGAGGTTACAATGAGCAGTTCTTC. It codes for CASTISGGYNEQFF.

CDR3 DNA: TGTGCCAGCAGCCAAGCTACTAACGAGCAGTACTTC. Translated: CASSQATNEQYF. The chain combines TRBV3-1 with TRBJ2-7; D gene uncertain. CDR1 LGHDT and CDR2 YNNKEL come from the germline V gene (reference sequence). Trimming removed 1 base from V and 5 bases from J, with 6 bases in between. CDR3 length: 12 amino acids.

This clonotype was seen a handful of times. V and J are TRBV29-1 and TRBJ2-6; D is perhaps TRBD2 (6 bases). The germline V and J ends were trimmed by 3 bases and 2 bases, with 11 bases remaining between them. The CDR3 runs to 15 residues. CDR1 SQVTM and CDR2 ANQGSEA come from the germline V gene. As DNA, the CDR3 is TGCAGCGTTGATTTGGGGGGTACTGGGGCCAACGTCCTGACTTTC. It yields the protein CSVDLGGTGANVLTF.

This chain connects TRBV29-1 to TRBJ2-4; 11 bases match TRBD2. The junction had 17 bases not matched to a gene; V was cut back by 7 bases and J by 0 bases. Per the germline V gene, CDR1 is SQVTM and CDR2 is ANQGSEA. This CDR3 contains 19 residues. The CDR3 protein is CSAGETTGTSGSAKNIQYF. CDR3 bases: TGCAGCGCAGGAGAAACGACCGGGACTAGCGGTTCAGCCAAAAACATTCAGTACTTC.

This clonotype occurred a few times. This chain links TRBV5-1 with TRBJ2-2, with D perhaps matching TRBD1 or TRBD2 (5 bases each). This CDR3 is 15 amino acids long. Germline V gene lookup returns CDR1 SGHRS and CDR2 YFSETQ. The V gene lost 6 bases and the J gene lost 0 bases, with 12 bases spanning the gap. The chain's CDR3 is CASTIGTANTGELFF. In DNA form, the CDR3 reads TGCGCCAGCACCATTGGGACCGCGAACACCGGGGAGCTGTTTTTT. Full variable domain (missing parts from reference TRBV5-1 and TRBJ2-2): KAGVTQTPRYLIKTRGQQVTLSCSPISGHRSVSWYQQTPGQGLQFLFEYFSETQRNKGNFPGRFSGRQFSNSRSEMNVSTLELGDSALYLCASTIGTANTGELFFGEGSRLTVL.

This clonotype was seen ten or more times. The J gene is TRBJ1-2, the V gene TRBV30, with D unclear. The CDR3 loop spans 13 amino acids. Trimming left V 5 bases short and J 0 bases short, with 10 bases between. Germline-derived CDR1 and CDR2 are GTSNPN and SVGIG (reference sequence). As DNA, the CDR3 is TGTGCCTGGGGCCGAACAGCTAACTATGGCTACACCTTC. Its protein product is CAWGRTANYGYTF. The whole variable domain, filled in from reference TRBV30 and TRBJ1-2, reads SQTIHQWPATLVQPVGSPLSLECTVEGTSNPNLYWYRQAAGRGLQLLFYSVGIGQISSEVPQNLSASRPQDRQFILSSKKLLLSDSGFYLCAWGRTANYGYTFGSGTRLTVV.

In this sample, this clonotype turned up many times. One end of the junction is discordant with germline, which a read error may explain. This chain connects TRBV5-5 to TRBJ2-5; 7 bases agree with TRBD2. The V gene's germline CDR1 is SGHKS and CDR2 YYEKEE (reference sequence). The CDR3 contains 16 residues. The CDR3 region is CASSLVSGTTQGTQYF. The CDR3 nucleotides read TGTGCCAGCAGCTTGGTTTCCGGGACTACCCAAGGGACCCAGTACTTC. Filled out from reference TRBV5-5 and TRBJ2-5, the complete variable domain reads DAGVTQSPTHLIKTRGQQVTLRCSPISGHKSVSWYQQVLGQGPQFIFQYYEKEERGRGNFPDRFSARQFPNYSSELNVNALLLGDSALYLCASSLVSGTTQGTQYFGPGTRLLVL.

The chain links TRBV6-1 to TRBJ1-2; TRBD1 is a possible D gene (5 bases). From germline, CDR1 is MNHNS and CDR2 SASEGT. The CDR3 extends over 16 amino acids. Between the trimmed V and J ends, which lost 6 bases and 0 bases, there was a span of 17 bases. CDR3 loop: CASSPFRQPANYGYTF. The CDR3 DNA reads as TGTGCCAGCAGCCCTTTTAGACAGCCAGCTAACTATGGCTACACCTTC.

This clonotype was seen only a few times. The V gene is TRBV12-3 or TRBV12-4, the J gene TRBJ2-2; D is possibly TRBD1 (6 bases). The CDR3 is 17 amino acids. Trimming took off 3 bases at V and 1 base at J, with 15 bases between the two ends. This CDR3 is CASSFVRGRGNTGELFF. Written as DNA, the CDR3 is TGTGCCAGCAGTTTTGTTCGAGGCAGGGGGAACACCGGGGAGCTGTTTTTT.

This clonotype came up many times. One end of the junction is discordant with germline, which a read error may explain. The CDR3 DNA sequence: TGTGCCAGCCGCTTGCAGATTGGGAGCACTGAAGCTTTCTTT. Translation: CASRLQIGSTEAFF. V gene TRBV7-8 combines with J gene TRBJ1-1; D unclear. Germline V lookup: CDR1 SGHVS, CDR2 FQNEAQ. This CDR3 region has 14 residues. Complete variable domain (other parts from reference TRBV7-8 and TRBJ1-1): GAGVSQSPRYKVAKRGQDVALRCDPISGHVSLFWYQQALGQGPEFLTYFQNEAQLDKSGLPSDRFFAERPEGSVSTLKIQRTQQEDSAVYLCASRLQIGSTEAFFGQGTRLTVV.

The V and J genes are TRBV18 and TRBJ2-2, with D possibly matching TRBD1 (5 bases). CDR3 length equals 17 residues. V was clipped by 3 bases and J by 0 bases, with 14 bases between them. The germline gives CDR1 KGHSH, CDR2 LQKENI. As DNA, the CDR3 is TGTGCCAGCTCACCGGCTGGGGCCGGCTCGAACACCGGGGAGCTGTTTTTT. This codes for CASSPAGAGSNTGELFF.

This clonotype was counted ten times or more. The chain employs TRBV3-1 and TRBJ1-6, with D maybe TRBD1 (6 bases). The CDR3 covers 14 residues. Per the germline V gene, CDR1 is LGHDT and CDR2 is YNNKEL (reference sequence). Deletions cut 3 bases from V and 6 bases from J, with 9 bases between. The CDR3 reads CASSQRDINSPLHF. In DNA, the CDR3 is TGTGCCAGCAGCCAGCGGGACATTAATTCACCCCTCCACTTT.